Listed here are 14 T cell receptor beta chains from one sample, sequenced in a study of Ad26.COV2.S vaccination and SARS-CoV-2 variants. As to treatment: around 19 received Ad26.COV2.S at low or high dose, single or two shots; several received placebo; per-sample allocation not given. Repertoires come from day 63 after the first vaccine or placebo injection. Repertoires were generated with immunoSEQ multiplex PCR, while TCRdb's copy carries only in-frame clones and drops some. The sample lists a few hundred thousand clones, roughly 91% occurring once. The material sequenced was peripheral blood, taken in a trial of Ad26.COV2.S vaccine versus placebo. The receptor set was obtained from a person aged 18-60 years who received the Ad26.COV2.S COVID-19 vaccine or a placebo.

The V gene is TRBV7-9, the J gene TRBJ2-5; no clear D. Trimming stripped 6 bases from V and 2 bases from J, with 13 bases between. Germline values: CDR1 SEHNR, CDR2 FQNEAQ (reference sequence). This CDR3 is built from 14 residues. The DNA of the CDR3 is TGTGCCAGCAGTTTGTTGTGGGCACAAGAGACCCAGTACTTC. Translated: CASSLLWAQETQYF.

The V gene is TRBV5-6, the J gene TRBJ2-7; 9 bases agree with TRBD1. Germline V lookup: CDR1 SGHDT, CDR2 YYEEEE. The J segment lost 6 bases and the V segment lost 6 bases, leaving 10 bases of the junction unmatched. The CDR3 extends over 14 amino acids. CDR3 bases: TGTGCCAGCACCCTACAGGGGGCTGTTGCCGAGCAGTACTTC. The encoded protein is CASTLQGAVAEQYF.

V is TRBV27 and J is TRBJ2-2; possibly TRBD2 for D (5 bases). Trimming stripped 11 bases from V and 2 bases from J, with 9 bases between. This CDR3 is built from 12 residues. The germline gives CDR1 MNHEY, CDR2 SMNVEV (reference sequence). CDR3 region: CAVGRNTGELFF. DNA of the CDR3: TGTGCCGTTGGGAGAAACACCGGGGAGCTGTTTTTT.

This clone came up once. This chain links TRBV24-1 with TRBJ2-1, with D maybe TRBD2 (5 bases). The CDR3 contains 16 residues. V dropped 3 bases and J dropped 4 bases, with 15 bases sitting between them. Germline V gene sequence: CDR1 KGHDR, CDR2 SFDVKD. The CDR3 spells CATSDRGPIYYNEQFF. The CDR3 nucleotides read TGTGCCACCAGTGATCGCGGGCCTATCTATTACAATGAGCAGTTCTTC.

Of note for this clone: Other DNA sequences within the sample encode an identical CDR3. The chain employs TRBV12-3 or TRBV12-4 and TRBJ1-1, with D unresolved. Trimming took 3 bases from V and 5 from J, leaving 10 bases between them. There are 13 residues in the CDR3. Written as DNA, the CDR3 is TGTGCCAGCAGTTTGCGGGGAGGGACTGAAGCTTTCTTT. Protein sequence: CASSLRGGTEAFF.

This chain links TRBV11-3 with TRBJ2-1; TRBD1 is a possible D gene (6 bases). This CDR3 comprises 16 residues. V lost 3 bases, J lost 2 bases, and 14 bases lay in between. CDR1 and CDR2 from the germline V gene are SGHNT and YENEEA. Written as DNA, the CDR3 is TGTGCCAGCAGCTTGGGACCACAGGGCACCTACAATGAGCAGTTCTTC. Translated: CASSLGPQGTYNEQFF.

J is TRBJ2-3 and V is TRBV28; D may be TRBD1 or TRBD2 (6 bases each). The V gene lost 6 bases and the J gene lost 3 bases, with 22 bases spanning the gap. CDR1 and CDR2 from the germline V gene are MDHEN and SYDVKM. CDR3 length: 17 residues. The CDR3 coding sequence is TGTGCCAGCAGCACTCCTTTTGGGGGCGGGAAGACAGATACGCAGTATTTT. Its translation: CASSTPFGGGKTDTQYF.

This chain joins TRBV7-6 and TRBJ2-1, with 7 bases aligning to TRBD2. Germline loops: CDR1 SGHVS, CDR2 FNYEAQ. V gave up 5 bases and J gave up 7 bases; unmatched junction bases: 11. This CDR3 has 15 residues. CDR3 DNA sequence: TGTGCCAGCAGCCCCCAGCGGGACCTCGCAAATGAGCAGTTCTTC. As protein: CASSPQRDLANEQFF.

The rearrangement links TRBV9 to TRBJ2-2; D is ambiguous. Trimming removed 3 bases from V and 0 bases from J, with 15 bases in between. The CDR3 is 17 amino acids. The germline gives CDR1 SGDLS, CDR2 YYNGEE. The CDR3 coding sequence is TGTGCCAGCAGCGAGGGCCCGAGGAAACCGAACACCGGGGAGCTGTTTTTT. Its protein product is CASSEGPRKPNTGELFF.

This chain joins TRBV11-2 and TRBJ2-3; 12 nucleotides line up with TRBD2. The germline CDR1 and CDR2 sequences are SGHAT and FQNNGV. The CDR3 is made up of 18 amino acids. V was clipped by 2 bases and J by 0 bases; unmatched bases: 6. The DNA of the CDR3 is TGTGCCAGCAGCTTACACCCCGGACTAGCGGGAAGCACAGATACGCAGTATTTT. Its protein product is CASSLHPGLAGSTDTQYF.

This chain joins TRBV6-5 and TRBJ2-3; 7 nucleotides agree with TRBD2. This CDR3 has 14 residues. J was trimmed by 1 base and V by 7 bases; bases with no gene match: 5. CDR1 and CDR2 (germline): MNHEY, SVGAGI. The DNA of the CDR3 is TGTGCCAGCATCCATCTAGCGGGCACAGATACGCAGTATTTT. Translated: CASIHLAGTDTQYF.

This chain links TRBV2 with TRBJ2-2; 7 bases align to TRBD2. This CDR3 is built from 14 residues. The V segment lost 6 bases and the J segment 0 bases; nucleotides outside the gene matches: 1. The germline CDR1 and CDR2 sequences are SNHLY and FYNNEI. This CDR3 is CASSGRTNTGELFF. DNA for the CDR3: TGTGCCAGCAGCGGGAGGACGAACACCGGGGAGCTGTTTTTT.

This clone has just a few counts. The V and J genes are TRBV4-2 and TRBJ2-2, with 15 bases lining up with TRBD2. The germline V gene has CDR1 LGHNA and CDR2 YNFKEQ. V lost 5 bases and J lost 5; bases outside the gene matches: 9. This CDR3 is 18 amino acids long. Here the CDR3 DNA reads TGTGCCAGCAGCTCCCCCGGGACTAGCGGGAGGTTAACCGGGGAGCTGTTTTTT. It specifies CASSSPGTSGRLTGELFF.

This clone was seen only a few times. CDR3 loop: CASSSQTNTEAFF. CDR3 DNA sequence: TGTGCCAGCAGCTCGCAGACGAACACTGAAGCTTTCTTT. V gene TRBV7-8 combines with J gene TRBJ1-1; D gene uncertain. Per the germline V gene, CDR1 is SGHVS and CDR2 is FQNEAQ. V lost 4 bases to trimming and J lost 1 base, with 7 bases between them. The CDR3 has 13 residues.